This TCR beta chain is drawn from a study of blood T cells in healthy people across ages. Using a J-beta primer mix together with a sample-barcoded 5' primer, a second PCR was run for roughly 6 to 11 cycles. TCRdb analysed the 5' RACE reads with MiXCR anew, one entry per CDR3 protein. The table has around 850,000 distinct CDR3 sequences, 30% to 45% seen once. General observations from the study: Naive and antigen-experienced cells were not separated, limiting conclusive comparison. Estimates drawn from one million T cells were deemed to understate diversity.

A remark on this clonotype: Its specificity is unknown.

The CDR3 runs to 15 residues. J gave up 2 bases and V 3 bases, and 6 bases lay outside the gene matches. Germline V gene sequence: CDR1 MNHEY, CDR2 SMNVEV (reference sequence). The sequence came from a man aged 18 to 29 in good health. The source material was blood. V and J are TRBV27 and TRBJ2-7; 8 bases line up with TRBD2. For the CDR3, the DNA is TGTGCCAGCAGTTTCCAGCGGGGGCCTCCCTACGAGCAGTACTTC. It codes for CASSFQRGPPYEQYF.